Below, 19 T cell receptor beta chains from the same sample are listed, as sequenced in a study of T cell responses to AZD1222 COVID-19 vaccine. The protocol was immunoSEQ multiplex PCR, while the TCRdb copy is restricted to in-frame clones and leaves out a portion. The table has approximately 160,000 clones, 94% seen once; the top ten hold approximately 5.5%. The sequencing used peripheral blood, collected 28 days after the second AZD1222 dose. The source of these receptors is an adult who received the AZD1222 COVID-19 vaccine.

This chain links TRBV30 with TRBJ2-7, with 9 positions matching TRBD2. The germline V gene has CDR1 GTSNPN and CDR2 SVGIG (reference sequence). This CDR3 contains 16 residues. Losses at the gene ends were 4 bases for V and 3 bases for J; bases not matched to a gene: 13. The CDR3 sequence: CAWNPSTAGGYYEQYF. For the CDR3, the DNA is TGTGCCTGGAACCCGTCTACAGCGGGAGGATACTACGAGCAGTACTTC.

This clone was observed a few times. The V and J genes are TRBV5-6 and TRBJ2-7; D is perhaps TRBD2 (6 bases). This CDR3 has 14 residues. Trimming shortened V by 2 bases and J by 6 bases, and 15 bases separated the two germline ends. CDR1 SGHDT and CDR2 YYEEEE come from the germline V gene. CDR3 sequence reads: CASSFGAGLREQYF. CDR3 nucleotide sequence: TGTGCCAGCAGCTTTGGCGCGGGGTTACGCGAGCAGTACTTC.

The sample holds a few counts of this clone. This sequence joins TRBV6-1 and TRBJ1-6, with TRBD1 matching over 7 bases. CDR3 length: 15 residues. CDR1 and CDR2 (germline): MNHNS, SASEGT. V dropped 2 bases and J dropped 6; count of bases not matched to a gene: 4. CDR3: CASSESAGGNSPLHF. Written as DNA, the CDR3 is TGTGCCAGCAGTGAATCGGCAGGGGGTAATTCACCCCTCCACTTT.

The V and J genes are TRBV7-9 and TRBJ2-5, with no clear D. V lost 5 bases and J lost 3, with 16 bases in between. There are 15 residues in the CDR3. Per germline, CDR1 SEHNR and CDR2 FQNEAQ (reference sequence). The CDR3 DNA sequence: TGTGCCAGCAGCCCAGATGGATATTTCGAAGAGACCCAGTACTTC. Protein product: CASSPDGYFEETQYF.

The chain employs TRBV7-2 and TRBJ1-2; D remains ambiguous. V was shortened by 5 bases and J by 1 base, with 11 bases between the two germline ends. CDR3 size: 14 residues. Germline CDR1 and CDR2: SGHTA and FQGNSA. CDR3 sequence (DNA): TGTGCCAGCAGCCCCCGCCCGGATAACTATGGCTACACCTTC. Residues: CASSPRPDNYGYTF.

This clone was detected once. The chain is built from TRBV13 and TRBJ1-1, with D hard to call. The germline V gene encodes CDR1 PRHDT and CDR2 FYEKMQ (reference sequence). With 0 bases removed from V and 1 base from J, the gap between germline ends came to 3 bases. The CDR3 runs to 13 residues. CDR3 region: CASSLGENTEAFF. The DNA of the CDR3 is TGTGCCAGCAGCTTAGGGGAGAACACTGAAGCTTTCTTT.

The count of this clone is one. The chain combines TRBV30 with TRBJ2-1; perhaps TRBD2 as D (6 bases). This CDR3 region has 17 residues. The V gene's germline CDR1 is GTSNPN and CDR2 SVGIG (reference sequence). V lost 3 bases to trimming and J lost 2 bases, with 20 bases between them. DNA of the CDR3: TGTGCCTGGAGCCACCCCGGCAGGGCTAGCGCCTACAATGAGCAGTTCTTC. Its protein is CAWSHPGRASAYNEQFF. The variable domain in full, completed from reference TRBV30 and TRBJ2-1, reads SQTIHQWPATLVQPVGSPLSLECTVEGTSNPNLYWYRQAAGRGLQLLFYSVGIGQISSEVPQNLSASRPQDRQFILSSKKLLLSDSGFYLCAWSHPGRASAYNEQFFGPGTRLTVL.

The chain uses TRBV5-6 and TRBJ2-7; TRBD1 matches at 7 bases. This CDR3 has 14 residues. V lost 2 bases and J lost 3; bases outside the gene matches: 5. CDR1 and CDR2 (germline): SGHDT, YYEEEE. The CDR3 DNA sequence: TGTGCCAGCAGCTTACAGGGGCCGGGCTACGAGCAGTACTTC. It is translated as CASSLQGPGYEQYF.

The J gene is TRBJ2-7, the V gene TRBV30; D not certain. Trimming took 0 bases from V and 2 from J, leaving 8 bases between them. The length of the CDR3 is 13 residues. From germline, CDR1 is GTSNPN and CDR2 SVGIG (reference sequence). As DNA, the CDR3 is TGTGCCTGGAGTGTGGGCACACCCTACGAGCAGTACTTC. This sequence encodes CAWSVGTPYEQYF.

The rearrangement links TRBV19 to TRBJ2-7, with D possibly TRBD2 on 6 matching bases. The CDR3 extends over 13 amino acids. The V gene lost 11 bases and the J gene lost 3 bases, with 17 bases spanning the gap. Germline V gives CDR1 LNHDA, CDR2 SQIVND (reference sequence). The CDR3 spells CAPRAGSIYEQYF. CDR3 DNA: TGTGCCCCAAGGGCGGGGTCGATCTACGAGCAGTACTTC.

CDR3 sequence (DNA): TGTGCCAGCAGTTACCCACGTTTGAACACTGAAGCTTTCTTT. This encodes CASSYPRLNTEAFF. The chain carries TRBV6-2 or TRBV6-3 and TRBJ1-1, with D hard to call. Deletions cut 2 bases from V and 0 bases from J, with 7 bases between. The length of the CDR3 is 14 residues. In germline, CDR1 is MNHEY, CDR2 SVGEGT.

The chain joins TRBV19 to TRBJ1-2, with D hard to call. Germline V gene sequence: CDR1 LNHDA, CDR2 SQIVND (reference sequence). Trimming cost V 3 bases and J 7 bases, with 12 bases left between them. This CDR3 comprises 13 residues. The CDR3 region is CASSMWDKSGYTF. For the CDR3, the DNA is TGTGCCAGTAGTATGTGGGATAAGAGTGGCTACACCTTC. Full variable domain (outside the CDR3, taken from reference TRBV19 and TRBJ1-2): DGGITQSPKYLFRKEGQNVTLSCEQNLNHDAMYWYRQDPGQGLRLIYYSQIVNDFQKGDIAEGYSVSREKKESFPLTVTSAQKNPTAFYLCASSMWDKSGYTFGSGTRLTVV.

V usage is TRBV29-1 and J usage is TRBJ2-7; the match to TRBD2 covers 10 bases. V was pared by 5 bases and J by 3 bases, with 4 bases of the junction left unmatched. The CDR3 runs 13 residues. CDR1 is SQVTM, CDR2 ANQGSEA, per germline. The CDR3 DNA reads as TGCAGCGTTACGGCTAGCGGGAGCTACGAGCAGTACTTC. Protein: CSVTASGSYEQYF.

The chain employs TRBV13 and TRBJ2-4, with D maybe TRBD1 (6 bases). Trimming left V 6 bases short and J 1 base short, with 7 bases between. The CDR3 is 13 residues long. Germline loops: CDR1 PRHDT, CDR2 FYEKMQ (reference sequence). CDR3 in DNA: TGTGCCAGCAGGGGGGCGGCCAAAAACATTCAGTACTTC. Translated: CASRGAAKNIQYF.

This chain links TRBV6-6 with TRBJ1-1; 8 nucleotides align to TRBD1. After removal of 4 bases from V and 3 bases from J, the junction contained 4 bases not matched to a gene. The CDR3 sequence is 14 residues long. CDR1 is MNHNY and CDR2 is SVGAGI in the germline V gene (reference sequence). CDR3 sequence: CASSSGQGYTEAFF. CDR3 bases: TGTGCCAGCAGTTCCGGACAGGGTTACACTGAAGCTTTCTTT.

The chain links TRBV27 to TRBJ2-3; D ambiguous. Deletions cut 1 base from V and 0 bases from J, with 5 bases between. The CDR3 loop spans 14 amino acids. Germline V gene lookup returns CDR1 MNHEY and CDR2 SMNVEV (reference sequence). The CDR3: CASSLLFSTDTQYF. The CDR3, as DNA: TGTGCCAGCAGTTTATTATTTAGCACAGATACGCAGTATTTT.

This rearrangement joins TRBV2 to TRBJ2-1; TRBD1 aligns across 8 bases. The CDR3 totals 15 residues. Germline lookup yields CDR1 SNHLY and CDR2 FYNNEI. Unmatched junction bases numbered 9, after V lost 5 bases and J lost 6 bases. DNA for the CDR3: TGTGCCAGCAGTATCGACAGGGGATACCGCAATGAGCAGTTCTTC. It yields the protein CASSIDRGYRNEQFF.

This chain joins TRBV5-1 and TRBJ1-1, with D perhaps matching TRBD1 (5 bases). This CDR3 comprises 15 residues. With 1 base removed from V and 5 bases from J, the gap between germline ends came to 15 bases. Germline V lookup: CDR1 SGHRS, CDR2 YFSETQ. Here the CDR3 DNA reads TGCGCCAGCAGCTTGCAGGGATCCTTGGGGACTGAAGCTTTCTTT. It codes for CASSLQGSLGTEAFF.

This clone was counted a single time. The J gene is TRBJ1-2, the V gene TRBV5-1, with D perhaps TRBD1 (5 bases). The CDR3 is 15 amino acids. Trimming cost V 0 bases and J 5 bases, with 14 bases left between them. Per germline, CDR1 SGHRS and CDR2 YFSETQ. In nucleotides, the CDR3 is TGCGCCAGCAGCTTGGCTGGAGGGGACGGATATGGCTACACCTTC. This encodes CASSLAGGDGYGYTF.